Listed below are T cell receptor beta chains from one sample, sequenced in a study of T cells in Graves' hyperthyroidism and ophthalmopathy. TCRdb reanalysed the multiplex PCR reads using MiXCR and keeps one entry per CDR3 protein. Among some 150,000 distinct CDR3 sequences listed, 22% were seen once. The sequenced sample consisted of blood. The receptor source for this set is a woman aged 50 to 60 with Graves' hyperthyroidism that later progressed to Graves' ophthalmopathy. The CDR3 runs from the conserved cysteine through the conserved F or W. The order of the fields is CDR3 length, V gene, J gene, clone size, CDR3 protein. Where a row states a size, it is once, few, many or the class of an expanded clone; other rows omit it.

len: 11
v_gene: TRBV28
j_gene: TRBJ1-4
abundance: many
CDR3aa: CASFANEKLFF

len: 16
v_gene: TRBV5-1
j_gene: TRBJ2-3
abundance: many
CDR3aa: CASSPTADSSTDTQYF

len: 13
v_gene: TRBV6-1
j_gene: TRBJ1-2
abundance: many
CDR3aa: CASPGQNIGGYTF

len: 14
v_gene: TRBV2
j_gene: TRBJ1-2
abundance: many
CDR3aa: CASSEGAGDYGYTF

len: 16
v_gene: TRBV14
j_gene: TRBJ2-3
abundance: -
CDR3aa: CASSPDREIYTDTQYF

len: 14
v_gene: TRBV12-3/TRBV12-4
j_gene: TRBJ2-3
abundance: many
CDR3aa: CASDKAGGTDTQYF

len: 13
v_gene: TRBV12-3/TRBV12-4
j_gene: TRBJ1-3
abundance: -
CDR3aa: CASTPPGARTIYF

len: 12
v_gene: TRBV6-2/TRBV6-3
j_gene: TRBJ2-1
abundance: few
CDR3aa: CASSRFTNEQFF

len: 16
v_gene: TRBV3-1
j_gene: TRBJ2-7
abundance: -
CDR3aa: CASSPRVGSGIYEQYF

len: 17
v_gene: TRBV6-2/TRBV6-3
j_gene: TRBJ2-1
abundance: many
CDR3aa: CASSPGLAGGIYNEQFF

len: 11
v_gene: TRBV28
j_gene: TRBJ2-4
abundance: -
CDR3aa: CATRGQNIQYF

len: 19
v_gene: TRBV6-2/TRBV6-3
j_gene: TRBJ1-5
abundance: many
CDR3aa: CASSYSVILGQGVYQPQHF

len: 13
v_gene: TRBV2
j_gene: TRBJ2-7
abundance: -
CDR3aa: CASRDRGRNEQYF

len: 18
v_gene: TRBV19
j_gene: TRBJ2-6
abundance: few
CDR3aa: CASRRRQGADSGANVLTF

len: 12
v_gene: TRBV20-1
j_gene: TRBJ2-3
abundance: many
CDR3aa: CSGGLVADTQYF

len: 17
v_gene: TRBV20-1
j_gene: TRBJ2-7
abundance: many
CDR3aa: CSARDELAGGSTYEQYF

len: 15
v_gene: TRBV5-1
j_gene: TRBJ2-3
abundance: few
CDR3aa: CASSSSGATTDTQYF

len: 14
v_gene: TRBV7-6
j_gene: TRBJ2-7
abundance: -
CDR3aa: CASSLEGGGVEQYF

len: 15
v_gene: TRBV20-1
j_gene: TRBJ2-7
abundance: few
CDR3aa: CSASLPLAGNYEQYF

len: 14
v_gene: TRBV20-1
j_gene: TRBJ2-5
abundance: many
CDR3aa: CSAPPARARETQYF

len: 15
v_gene: TRBV11-1
j_gene: TRBJ2-2
abundance: few
CDR3aa: CASCSGTGETGELFF

len: 14
v_gene: TRBV28
j_gene: TRBJ2-4
abundance: few
CDR3aa: CASMVGGPENIQYF

len: 13
v_gene: TRBV20-1
j_gene: TRBJ2-2
abundance: few
CDR3aa: CSAYTGVTGELFF

len: 15
v_gene: TRBV3-1
j_gene: TRBJ2-1
abundance: -
CDR3aa: CASSTTSGSLGEQFF

len: 12
v_gene: TRBV2
j_gene: TRBJ2-5
abundance: many
CDR3aa: CASSENSKTQYF

len: 13
v_gene: TRBV20-1
j_gene: TRBJ2-5
abundance: many
CDR3aa: CSARSRFMETQYF

len: 13
v_gene: TRBV3-1
j_gene: TRBJ2-4
abundance: many
CDR3aa: CASSQATSTIQYF

len: 14
v_gene: TRBV18
j_gene: TRBJ1-1
abundance: -
CDR3aa: CASSLQGELTGAFF

len: 12
v_gene: TRBV29-1
j_gene: TRBJ2-3
abundance: few
CDR3aa: CSVQDVTDTQYF

len: 12
v_gene: TRBV20-1
j_gene: TRBJ1-2
abundance: many
CDR3aa: CSAPSQGGGYTF

len: 16
v_gene: TRBV5-6
j_gene: TRBJ2-2
abundance: few
CDR3aa: CASRPLAGDDTGELFF

len: 11
v_gene: TRBV12-3/TRBV12-4
j_gene: TRBJ2-7
abundance: few
CDR3aa: CASSPASEQYF

len: 17
v_gene: TRBV19
j_gene: TRBJ2-1
abundance: few
CDR3aa: CASSIGRLARPANEQFF

len: 15
v_gene: TRBV7-9
j_gene: TRBJ2-7
abundance: many
CDR3aa: CASSFSRGRSYEQYF

len: 16
v_gene: TRBV9
j_gene: TRBJ2-3
abundance: -
CDR3aa: CASSVASSFLPPTQYF

len: 16
v_gene: TRBV28
j_gene: TRBJ2-7
abundance: many
CDR3aa: CASSLLGGDGSYEQYF

len: 13
v_gene: TRBV24-1
j_gene: TRBJ1-5
abundance: -
CDR3aa: CATQQGQNYPQHF

len: 12
v_gene: TRBV5-1
j_gene: TRBJ2-7
abundance: many
CDR3aa: CASSLDRGEQYF

len: 14
v_gene: TRBV5-1
j_gene: TRBJ2-5
abundance: -
CDR3aa: CASSGSRGQETQYF

len: 14
v_gene: TRBV28
j_gene: TRBJ2-7
abundance: many
CDR3aa: CASRTRQVSYEQYF

len: 14
v_gene: TRBV28
j_gene: TRBJ2-1
abundance: -
CDR3aa: CASSLVGTGNEQFF

len: 14
v_gene: TRBV7-9
j_gene: TRBJ2-7
abundance: -
CDR3aa: CASSLAVASYEQYF

len: 13
v_gene: TRBV29-1
j_gene: TRBJ1-2
abundance: many
CDR3aa: CSVGGGPNYGYTF

len: 13
v_gene: TRBV28
j_gene: TRBJ2-7
abundance: many
CDR3aa: CASGYTEYYEQYF

len: 16
v_gene: TRBV28
j_gene: TRBJ2-7
abundance: few
CDR3aa: CASSSGTAFHIYEQYF

len: 14
v_gene: TRBV9
j_gene: TRBJ1-2
abundance: few
CDR3aa: CASSVGGPGYGYTF

len: 14
v_gene: TRBV27
j_gene: TRBJ2-3
abundance: -
CDR3aa: CASSLGIQADTQYF

len: 13
v_gene: TRBV29-1
j_gene: TRBJ1-4
abundance: -
CDR3aa: CSVEVRGGEKLFF

len: 15
v_gene: TRBV7-9
j_gene: TRBJ2-1
abundance: many
CDR3aa: CASSFRGWGYNEQFF

len: 15
v_gene: TRBV5-1
j_gene: TRBJ2-7
abundance: many
CDR3aa: CASSPGGRTSYEQYF

len: 14
v_gene: TRBV7-8
j_gene: TRBJ2-5
abundance: many
CDR3aa: CASSLGDSQETQYF

len: 15
v_gene: TRBV7-3
j_gene: TRBJ2-3
abundance: -
CDR3aa: CASSSLASSTDTQYF

len: 15
v_gene: TRBV14
j_gene: TRBJ2-5
abundance: few
CDR3aa: CASSQITGGQETQYF

len: 14
v_gene: TRBV5-1
j_gene: TRBJ2-2
abundance: -
CDR3aa: CASSLDQIPGELFF

len: 14
v_gene: TRBV29-1
j_gene: TRBJ1-5
abundance: many
CDR3aa: CSAGGGNGNQPQHF

len: 16
v_gene: TRBV11-2
j_gene: TRBJ1-3
abundance: many
CDR3aa: CASRSQGATSGNTIYF